The 23 T cell receptor beta chains reported below all come from one sample, sequenced in a study of cytomegalovirus exposure and HLA in healthy donors. PCR primers comprised 60 Vbeta and 13 Jbeta primers. The table came from immunoSEQ multiplex PCR; TCRdb's copy has only in-frame clones and leaves some out. In the table there are around 170,000 clones, around 80% of which are singletons. The sample comprised PBMCs. All receptors come from a man aged 35 to 55 in good health and CMV-seronegative.

The rearrangement links TRBV14 to TRBJ1-1, with TRBD1 as a possible D gene (5 bases). V was shortened by 0 bases and J by 10 bases, with 12 bases between the two germline ends. The CDR3 extends over 13 amino acids. Per the germline V gene, CDR1 is SGHDN and CDR2 is FVKESK. The CDR3 loop is CASSQDHRMGAFF. The CDR3 DNA is TGTGCCAGCAGCCAAGATCACAGGATGGGAGCTTTCTTT. Full variable domain (rest looked up from reference TRBV14 and TRBJ1-1): EAGVTQFPSHSVIEKGQTVTLRCDPISGHDNLYWYRRVMGKEIKFLLHFVKESKQDESGMPNNRFLAERTGGTYSTLKVQPAELEDSGVYFCASSQDHRMGAFFGQGTRLTVV.

The genes are TRBV7-3 and TRBJ1-1; 7 bases line up with TRBD1. V shed 5 bases, J shed 1 base, and the junction held 4 bases outside the gene matches. Germline CDR1 reads SGHTA; CDR2 reads FQGTGA. The CDR3 loop spans 14 amino acids. CDR3 loop: CASSAGQWNTEAFF. CDR3 in DNA: TGTGCCAGCAGCGCGGGACAGTGGAACACTGAAGCTTTCTTT.

The genes are TRBV9 and TRBJ2-5; the D gene is possibly TRBD2 (6 bases). CDR1 and CDR2 from the germline V gene are SGDLS and YYNGEE. Trimming shortened V by 3 bases and J by 2 bases, and 8 bases separated the two germline ends. This CDR3 is 13 amino acids long. CDR3 protein: CASSGGLQETQYF. CDR3 coding DNA: TGTGCCAGCAGCGGGGGACTTCAAGAGACCCAGTACTTC. The full variable domain, with the rest looked up from reference TRBV9 and TRBJ2-5, is DSGVTQTPKHLITATGQRVTLRCSPRSGDLSVYWYQQSLDQGLQFLIQYYNGEERAKGNILERFSAQQFPDLHSELNLSSLELGDSALYFCASSGGLQETQYFGPGTRLLVL.

This clone was counted a single time. This chain links TRBV29-1 with TRBJ2-1; a possible D gene is TRBD2 (6 bases). Between the trimmed V and J ends, which lost 4 bases and 8 bases, there was a span of 12 bases. The germline V gene has CDR1 SQVTM and CDR2 ANQGSEA. The CDR3 is 12 residues long. The CDR3 here is CSVGRGNDEQFF. The CDR3 DNA reads as TGCAGCGTTGGTCGGGGGAACGATGAGCAGTTCTTC.

The chain couples TRBV6-1 to TRBJ2-7, with 8 bases that match TRBD1. The J segment lost 7 bases and the V segment lost 9 bases, leaving 14 bases of the junction unmatched. This CDR3 spans 14 amino acids. CDR1 MNHNS and CDR2 SASEGT come from the germline V gene. The CDR3 here is CASDDGTGPLEQYF. The CDR3 DNA is TGTGCCAGTGACGACGGGACAGGCCCTCTGGAGCAGTACTTC.

The chain links TRBV6-1 to TRBJ1-4; perhaps TRBD1 as D (6 bases). The CDR3 consists of 17 residues. CDR1 is MNHNS, CDR2 SASEGT, per germline. The V end was cut by 2 bases, the J end by 0 bases, with 13 bases between. This chain's CDR3 is CASSEPGGGATNEKLFF. CDR3 nucleotides: TGTGCCAGCAGTGAACCTGGGGGCGGTGCAACTAATGAAAAACTGTTTTTT.

This rearrangement joins TRBV29-1 to TRBJ1-5, with a tentative D call TRBD1 (6 bases). The CDR3 loop spans 14 amino acids. Looked up from germline, CDR1 is SQVTM and CDR2 is ANQGSEA. Between the trimmed V and J ends, which lost 4 bases and 4 bases, there was a span of 14 bases. CDR3 residues: CSVAGGAFNQPQHF. Written as DNA, the CDR3 is TGCAGCGTTGCCGGGGGGGCCTTTAATCAGCCCCAGCATTTT.

The V gene is TRBV15, the J gene TRBJ2-7; perhaps TRBD2 as D (5 bases). V was clipped by 5 bases and J by 2 bases, with 16 bases between them. This CDR3 has 15 amino acids. CDR1 is LNHNV, CDR2 YYDKDF, per germline (reference sequence). The CDR3 nucleotides read TGTGCCACCAGCGAGGGAATGGAACCCGCCTACGAGCAGTACTTC. This translates into CATSEGMEPAYEQYF.

The chain recombines TRBV7-3 with TRBJ1-2, with TRBD1 matching over 7 bases. There are 15 residues in the CDR3. CDR1 is SGHTA, CDR2 FQGTGA, per germline. Trimming removed 2 bases from V and 3 bases from J; junction bases left unmatched: 6. CDR3 nucleotides: TGTGCCAGCAGCTTATATGGTACAGGGGACTATGGCTACACCTTC. Translation gives CASSLYGTGDYGYTF.

The chain has TRBV11-3 and TRBJ2-7; unclear D gene. The germline CDR1 and CDR2 sequences are SGHNT and YENEEA. Trimming pared 6 bases from V and 1 base from J, leaving 7 bases between. The CDR3 consists of 12 residues. DNA of the CDR3: TGTGCCAGCAGTTATCGTTCCTACGAGCAGTACTTC. Translated, it gives CASSYRSYEQYF.

The CDR3 sequence is CASSFGGGAYEQYF. The CDR3 nucleotides are TGTGCCAGCAGCTTTGGCGGGGGGGCCTACGAGCAGTACTTC. This chain links TRBV5-5 with TRBJ2-7; 9 bases align to TRBD2. The CDR3 contains 14 residues. V lost 2 bases, J lost 2 bases, and 2 bases stayed unmatched. In germline, CDR1 is SGHKS, CDR2 YYEKEE (reference sequence).

The CDR3 DNA follows: TGTGCCAGCAGCTTAGCAGGGGGCACGTATCAGCCCCAGCATTTT. Translating gives CASSLAGGTYQPQHF. The V call is TRBV7-8, the J call TRBJ1-5, with TRBD1 identical over 7 bases. This CDR3 comprises 15 residues. Trimming at V came to 0 bases and at J to 5 bases, leaving 4 bases not matched to a gene. Germline V gives CDR1 SGHVS, CDR2 FQNEAQ.

This clone was observed a few times. V is TRBV4-3 and J is TRBJ2-2; D gene ambiguous. CDR1 is LGHNA and CDR2 is YSLEER in the germline V gene. The CDR3 extends over 15 amino acids. Trimming pared 4 bases from V and 1 base from J, leaving 10 bases between. CDR3 DNA sequence: TGCGCCAGCAGCCGGATGCGGCGGAACACCGGGGAGCTGTTTTTT. Its protein product is CASSRMRRNTGELFF.

This clone was seen a few times. This chain uses TRBV5-1 with TRBJ2-7, with TRBD2 as a possible D gene (7 bases). The V and J ends lost 2 bases and 6 bases respectively, with 15 bases between them. The CDR3 is made up of 14 amino acids. Germline V gene lookup returns CDR1 SGHRS and CDR2 YFSETQ. CDR3 protein: CASSLRGRASEQYF. The CDR3 DNA reads as TGCGCCAGCAGCTTAAGGGGGAGGGCAAGCGAGCAGTACTTC. The full variable domain, rest sourced from reference TRBV5-1 and TRBJ2-7, is KAGVTQTPRYLIKTRGQQVTLSCSPISGHRSVSWYQQTPGQGLQFLFEYFSETQRNKGNFPGRFSGRQFSNSRSEMNVSTLELGDSALYLCASSLRGRASEQYFGPGTRLTVT.

The chain employs TRBV5-4 and TRBJ1-5, with D uncertain. The CDR3 totals 16 residues. Germline-derived CDR1 and CDR2 are SGHNT and YYREEE (reference sequence). Deletions cut 0 bases from V and 1 base from J, with 11 bases between. The DNA of the CDR3 is TGTGCCAGCAGCTTGGGGGCCCCTGGGAGCAATCAGCCCCAGCATTTT. It codes for CASSLGAPGSNQPQHF.

The CDR3: CASSLAAATNEKLFF. The CDR3 region has the DNA TGTGCCAGCAGCTTAGCGGCCGCAACTAATGAAAAACTGTTTTTT. This rearrangement joins TRBV7-9 to TRBJ1-4; D uncertain. This CDR3 contains 15 residues. CDR1 is SEHNR and CDR2 is FQNEAQ in the germline V gene (reference sequence). Trimming stripped 0 bases from V and 0 bases from J, with 5 bases between. Using reference TRBV7-9 and TRBJ1-4 for the parts outside the CDR3, the full variable domain is DTGVSQNPRHKITKRGQNVTFRCDPISEHNRLYWYRQTLGQGPEFLTYFQNEAQLEKSRLLSDRFSAERPKGSFSTLEIQRTEQGDSAMYLCASSLAAATNEKLFFGSGTQLSVL.

The rearrangement uses TRBV5-5 and TRBJ2-1; a possible D gene is TRBD2 (7 bases). The germline V and J ends were trimmed by 9 bases and 3 bases, with 16 bases remaining between them. CDR1 SGHKS and CDR2 YYEKEE come from the germline V gene (reference sequence). This CDR3 spans 14 amino acids. CDR3 DNA sequence: TGTGCCACCATGGGAGGGGGGGGCTACAATGAGCAGTTCTTC. Protein product: CATMGGGGYNEQFF.

V usage is TRBV27 and J usage is TRBJ2-6; D gene unclear. Per germline, CDR1 MNHEY and CDR2 SMNVEV (reference sequence). Between the trimmed V and J ends, which lost 3 bases and 2 bases, there was a span of 2 bases. This CDR3 is built from 13 residues. The chain's CDR3 is CASSFAGANVLTF. CDR3 coding DNA: TGTGCCAGCAGTTTCGCTGGGGCCAACGTCCTGACTTTC.

The J gene is TRBJ2-5, the V gene TRBV9; 11 bases align to TRBD2. Germline CDR1 SGDLS, CDR2 YYNGEE. CDR3 length equals 16 residues. V shed 4 bases and J 2 bases; nucleotides not matched to a gene: 7. The CDR3 nucleotides read TGTGCCAGCAGCTCCCAGAGACTAGCGGGACAAGAGACCCAGTACTTC. Translating gives CASSSQRLAGQETQYF. Based on the CDR3 plus reference TRBV9 and TRBJ2-5, the full variable domain is DSGVTQTPKHLITATGQRVTLRCSPRSGDLSVYWYQQSLDQGLQFLIQYYNGEERAKGNILERFSAQQFPDLHSELNLSSLELGDSALYFCASSSQRLAGQETQYFGPGTRLLVL.

The chain carries TRBV27 and TRBJ2-7; the D is unclear. The CDR3 covers 15 residues. Trimming pared 5 bases from V and 4 bases from J, leaving 18 bases between. CDR1 and CDR2 (germline): MNHEY, SMNVEV (reference sequence). CDR3 in DNA: TGTGCCAGCAGTCTGAGACGCGGTGCCCCTTACGAGCAGTACTTC. It codes for CASSLRRGAPYEQYF.

V gene TRBV14 combines with J gene TRBJ1-2; D is ambiguous. Trimming took 2 bases from V and 1 from J, leaving 8 bases between them. Germline CDR1 and CDR2: SGHDN and FVKESK. The length of the CDR3 is 14 residues. The CDR3 nucleotides read TGTGCCAGCAGCCAACAGGCGATTAACTATGGCTACACCTTC. Amino acids: CASSQQAINYGYTF.

The genes are TRBV5-1 and TRBJ1-4, with 7 bases aligning to TRBD1. From germline, CDR1 is SGHRS and CDR2 YFSETQ. The CDR3 runs 16 residues. After removal of 7 bases from V and 4 bases from J, the junction contained 13 bases not matched to a gene. Here the CDR3 DNA reads TGCGCCAGCTCGACAGGGCGGAGTGTAGGTAATGAAAAACTGTTTTTT. This codes for CASSTGRSVGNEKLFF.

The chain combines TRBV30 with TRBJ2-3; D perhaps matches TRBD1 (6 bases). The CDR3 is made up of 14 amino acids. Germline CDR1 is GTSNPN and CDR2 is SVGIG (reference sequence). The germline V and J ends were trimmed by 5 bases and 2 bases, with 14 bases remaining between them. The chain's CDR3 is CAWARGMTTDTQYF. CDR3 in DNA: TGTGCCTGGGCTAGGGGGATGACCACAGATACGCAGTATTTT.